This TCR beta chain was observed in a study of cytomegalovirus exposure and HLA in healthy donors. In germline, CDR1 is SGHTA, CDR2 FQGTGA. The CDR3 is 15 residues long. V lost 0 bases, J lost 4 bases, and 10 bases lay in between. Whole-study findings and limits: Most TCRs appeared rarely, but some public TCRs recurred in many donors. HLA allele associations emerged for roughly 17,000 TCR beta sequences in a later analysis, at 0.05 false discovery rate. Across donors, sequencing depth was assumed by presence/absence analyses to be roughly uniform.

The study ran its PCR with 60 Vbeta and 13 Jbeta primers. The protocol was immunoSEQ multiplex PCR, while the TCRdb copy is restricted to in-frame clones and leaves out a portion. Counted here are approximately 69,000 clones, 60% to 75% occurring once; the ten biggest clones make up roughly 20%. This clone has only a few counts. Antigen specificity is unknown. The source material was PBMCs. The chain has TRBV7-3 and TRBJ1-3; D is ambiguous. This sequence originates from a middle-aged man in good health and CMV-seropositive. DNA for the CDR3: TGTGCCAGCAGCTTAACTGGAGGGCTCGGAAACACCATATATTTT. Translation: CASSLTGGLGNTIYF.